This T cell receptor (beta chain) is from a study of control samples from healthy donors and cancer patients. Using immunoSEQ multiplex PCR, the repertoire was profiled, and TCRdb retains in-frame clones only, with some absent. The table includes approximately 230,000 clones, around 80% detected once. The CDR3 runs 15 residues. Germline values: CDR1 MNHEY, CDR2 SMNVEV (reference sequence). V lost 5 bases to trimming and J lost 6 bases; unmatched junction nucleotides: 12. This receptor was identified in a woman aged 60 to 75 with lung cancer. V and J are TRBV27 and TRBJ2-7; 8 bases agree with TRBD1. The sample comprised PBMCs. Here the CDR3 DNA reads TGTGCCAGCAGTGTCAGGTGGGACAGGACGGGCGAGCAGTACTTC. Protein product: CASSVRWDRTGEQYF.